The present entry profiles one T cell receptor (beta chain) with its context. A much larger clone lies one base from this, so it may be a read error. The source of the sample is a study of early T cells in non-severe SARS-CoV-2 infection. MiXCR, applied by TCRdb to the 5' RACE reads, yields one record per CDR3 protein. The data contain 85,000 to 90,000 distinct CDR3 sequences, approximately 15% of them singletons. Germline V CDR1 and CDR2: SEHNR, FQNEAQ (reference sequence). This CDR3 has 18 residues. The source is an adult who was a healthcare worker with PCR-confirmed SARS-CoV-2 infection or an uninfected control (not recorded which). Sample: whole blood. The V and J genes are TRBV7-9 and TRBJ1-3; D is undetermined. CDR3 coding DNA: TGTACCAGCAGCAAGTCGACCCTCTTTGGCAGCTCTGGAAACACCATATATTTT. It translates to CTSSKSTLFGSSGNTIYF.